This entry concerns a single T cell receptor (beta chain). This record comes from a study of CD8+CD57+ T cells in acquired aplastic anemia. TCR beta VDJ and CDR3 profiling used genomic DNA as template. In TCRdb, the reads were re-called with MiXCR into one record per CDR3 protein. The sample holds more than 250,000 distinct CDR3 sequences; 45% to 70% are singletons and the top ten take roughly 8%. The CDR3 length is 21 residues. Germline V CDR1 and CDR2: SGHTA, FQGNSA. Losses at the gene ends were 4 bases for V and 0 bases for J; bases not matched to a gene: 20. This TCR was recovered from a human donor with severe aplastic anemia or a healthy control (not recorded which). The sequenced sample consisted of sorted CD4+, CD8+, or CD8+CD57+ T cells (not recorded which) from PBMCs. The chain joins TRBV7-2 to TRBJ1-5; 8 bases line up with TRBD1. The DNA for the CDR3 is TGTGCCAGCAGCTCCCGAGGAGGACAGGGAAGGGGGCCTTATAGCAATCAGCCCCAGCATTTT. Translating gives CASSSRGGQGRGPYSNQPQHF. Filled out from reference TRBV7-2 and TRBJ1-5, the complete variable domain reads GAGVSQSPSNKVTEKGKDVELRCDPISGHTALYWYRQSLGQGLEFLIYFQGNSAPDKSGLPSDRFSAERTGGSVSTLTIQRTQQEDSAVYLCASSSRGGQGRGPYSNQPQHFGDGTRLSIL.